The clone carrying this TCR beta chain is labeled large. Its antigen remains unknown. This specimen belongs to a study of immune heterogeneity within non-small cell lung tumors. About the study: With respect to histology, the tumors encompassed a few squamous cell carcinomas, under 11 non-squamous carcinomas and 1 not otherwise specified.

Findings and limits, study-wide: Tumor sites within a patient were found to share identical dominant CDR3 beta clonotypes, and site-unique high-frequency clones were also present. Local T-cell clonality tracked local tumor mutational burden, showing a moderate yet significant relationship (R about 0.34).

Germline V lookup: CDR1 GTSNPN, CDR2 SVGIG (reference sequence). Trimming left V 5 bases short and J 5 bases short, with 13 bases between. This CDR3 is 14 amino acids long. It was a multiplex PCR that amplified TCR beta CDR3, with 32 V and 13 J primers. One entry per CDR3 protein results from TCRdb running MiXCR on the multiplex PCR reads. The table has over 3,500 distinct CDR3 sequences, roughly 25% seen once; the top ten hold roughly an eighth. Bulk tumor genomic DNA was the template, and each sample received 450 to 650 ng. While surgery was under way, several biopsies spaced far apart were taken per primary tumor. With untreated, newly diagnosed non-small cell lung cancer, the patients went on to undergo curative surgery. A total of some 14 patients with newly diagnosed non-small cell lung cancer, all of whom were undergoing surgery with curative intent, made up the donors.

Sequenced sample: lung tumor tissue. This clonotype originated in a man between 60 and 70 years old with non-small cell lung cancer. J is TRBJ1-6 and V is TRBV30; a possible D gene is TRBD1 (6 bases). Here the CDR3 reads CAWHGQSNNSPLHF. In DNA, the CDR3 is TGTGCCTGGCACGGACAGAGTAATAATTCACCCCTCCACTTT.